The rows below give T cell receptor beta chains drawn from one sample of a study of blood T cell repertoires in COVID-19. Generated by immunoSEQ multiplex PCR, the TCRdb table keeps only in-frame clones and is missing some. The sample includes some 450,000 clones, 88% of them seen just once. The sequencing input was peripheral blood. The receptor source for this set is a woman aged 45 to 65 with COVID-19, enrolled during active disease. Both conserved end residues are part of each CDR3. Fields, in order: clone size, V gene, D gene, J gene, CDR3 protein, CDR3 DNA. D genes are given only for firm matches. Only some rows state a clone size, as once, few, many or a class for expanded clones.

NA,TRBV14,TRBD1,TRBJ2-1,CASSQLGTGYNEQFF,TGTGCCAGCAGCCAACTAGGGACAGGTTACAATGAGCAGTTCTTC
NA,TRBV20-1,TRBD2,TRBJ2-5,CSASVAGGAAETQYF,TGCAGTGCTAGTGTAGCGGGGGGGGCGGCAGAGACCCAGTACTTC
NA,TRBV28,NA,TRBJ2-7,CASSYQGQAYEQYF,TGTGCCAGCAGTTACCAGGGTCAGGCCTACGAGCAGTACTTC
NA,TRBV28,TRBD2,TRBJ2-7,CASSLTGGPPYEQYF,TGTGCCAGCAGTTTAACGGGGGGGCCCCCCTACGAGCAGTACTTC
NA,TRBV9,TRBD1,TRBJ2-1,CASSVLGQGVVREQFF,TGTGCCAGCAGCGTCTTGGGACAGGGGGTCGTCCGGGAGCAGTTCTTC
NA,TRBV3-1/TRBV3-2,NA,TRBJ1-6,CASPRGYNSPLHF,TGTGCCAGCCCCAGGGGTTATAATTCACCCCTCCACTTT
NA,TRBV9,NA,TRBJ1-3,CASSVQGSSGNTIYF,TGTGCCAGCAGCGTCCAGGGTAGTTCTGGAAACACCATATATTTT
NA,TRBV28,NA,TRBJ1-2,CASRPSGRGNLYGYTF,TGTGCCAGCAGACCCTCAGGGAGGGGAAACCTCTATGGCTACACCTTC
NA,TRBV27,NA,TRBJ2-1,CASSLWVTGNNEQFF,TGTGCCAGCAGTTTATGGGTTACAGGGAACAATGAGCAGTTCTTC
NA,TRBV6-1,NA,TRBJ2-6,CASSARLGSGANVLTF,TGTGCCAGCAGTGCACGTCTAGGCTCTGGGGCCAACGTCCTGACTTTC
NA,TRBV5-1,NA,TRBJ2-7,CASSPVGAGASYEQYF,TGCGCCAGCAGCCCGGTTGGGGCGGGGGCTTCCTACGAGCAGTACTTC
NA,TRBV28,TRBD1,TRBJ1-4,CASTPGTGRGEKLFF,TGTGCCAGCACCCCAGGGACAGGGAGAGGCGAAAAACTGTTTTTT
NA,TRBV30,NA,TRBJ1-3,CAWSTGPSGNTIYF,TGTGCCTGGAGCACAGGACCATCTGGAAACACCATATATTTT
NA,TRBV25-1,TRBD1,TRBJ1-3,CASSERTGSGNTIYF,TGTGCCAGCAGTGAAAGGACAGGCTCTGGAAACACCATATATTTT
NA,TRBV5-4,NA,TRBJ1-5,CASSLAGGGQPQHF,TGTGCCAGCAGCTTGGCTGGGGGCGGACAGCCCCAGCATTTT
once,TRBV5-1,TRBD2,TRBJ2-5,CASSEDPAGAEETQYF,TGCGCCAGCAGCGAAGATCCAGCGGGGGCTGAGGAGACCCAGTACTTC
NA,TRBV10-2,NA,TRBJ2-1,CASSAQGRGNEQFF,TGCGCCAGCAGTGCGCAGGGACGGGGGAATGAGCAGTTCTTC
NA,TRBV12-3/TRBV12-4,TRBD1,TRBJ1-1,CARTLTGDSEAFF,TGTGCCAGGACACTCACAGGGGATAGTGAAGCTTTCTTT
NA,TRBV9,TRBD1,TRBJ2-7,CASSSPPEAGGYEQYF,TGTGCCAGCAGCTCCCCCCCCGAGGCAGGGGGCTACGAGCAGTACTTC
NA,TRBV19,NA,TRBJ1-2,CASTRWGVVGYTF,TGTGCCAGTACCCGGTGGGGGGTGGTTGGCTACACCTTC
once,TRBV19,NA,TRBJ2-3,CASSNIRPPSTDTQYF,TGTGCCAGTAGTAATATCAGGCCCCCTAGCACAGATACGCAGTATTTT
NA,TRBV2,NA,TRBJ1-1,CASSAGRTGTEAFF,TGTGCCAGCAGTGCAGGGAGGACGGGCACTGAAGCTTTCTTT
once,TRBV5-4,TRBD2,TRBJ2-3,CASSSGGTSTDTQYF,TGTGCCAGCAGCTCGGGGGGAACTAGCACAGATACGCAGTATTTT
NA,TRBV5-5,TRBD2,TRBJ2-7,CASSWAGGEDEQYF,TGTGCCAGCAGCTGGGCGGGGGGCGAGGACGAGCAGTACTTC
NA,TRBV27,TRBD2,TRBJ2-1,CASSLLSGGMIYEQFF,TGTGCCAGCAGTTTACTCAGCGGGGGGATGATATATGAGCAGTTCTTC
NA,TRBV11-2,TRBD2,TRBJ2-2,CASSAAGATGELFF,TGTGCCAGCAGCGCAGCGGGGGCGACCGGGGAGCTGTTTTTT
NA,TRBV5-1,TRBD2,TRBJ2-3,CASSLSGATSSTDTQYF,TGCGCCAGCAGCTTAAGCGGGGCGACTTCTAGCACAGATACGCAGTATTTT
NA,TRBV7-6,NA,TRBJ2-7,CASSLELVQGRDEQYF,TGTGCCAGCAGCTTAGAATTGGTCCAGGGGAGGGACGAGCAGTACTTC
NA,TRBV5-5,NA,TRBJ1-1,CASSLAVGRTNTEAFF,TGTGCCAGCAGCTTGGCCGTCGGGAGGACGAACACTGAAGCTTTCTTT
NA,TRBV6-6,TRBD2,TRBJ2-3,CASSPQALAGAPVRTDTQYF,TGTGCCAGCAGTCCCCAGGCACTAGCGGGGGCCCCGGTTCGCACAGATACGCAGTATTTT
NA,TRBV29-1,NA,TRBJ1-1,CSGEDRLNTEAFF,TGCAGCGGGGAGGACCGTCTGAACACTGAAGCTTTCTTT
NA,TRBV7-2,TRBD2,TRBJ2-3,CASSLSSGGSTDTQYF,TGTGCCAGCAGCTTAAGTAGCGGGGGTAGCACAGATACGCAGTATTTT
NA,TRBV27,NA,TRBJ1-6,CASSEAANKISPLHF,TGTGCCAGCAGTGAGGCGGCTAACAAGATATCACCCCTCCACTTT
few,TRBV18,TRBD1,TRBJ1-6,CASSLGTGGTPLHF,TGTGCCAGCTCACTTGGGACAGGAGGAACACCCCTCCACTTT
NA,TRBV12-3/TRBV12-4,NA,TRBJ1-3,CASSFTPQGSIYF,TGTGCCAGCAGTTTTACGCCGCAGGGGAGCATATATTTT
NA,TRBV29-1,TRBD1,TRBJ1-2,CSVTTGFGYTF,TGCAGCGTTACGACAGGGTTTGGCTACACCTTC
NA,TRBV11-2,NA,TRBJ2-1,CASSLGATNEQFF,TGTGCCAGCAGCTTAGGGGCCACTAATGAGCAGTTCTTC
few,TRBV27,TRBD1,TRBJ1-1,CASSSRAQGARTEAFF,TGTGCCAGCAGTTCGCGGGCCCAGGGGGCGAGAACTGAAGCTTTCTTT
NA,TRBV2,TRBD2,TRBJ2-1,CASSADRTSGGYNEQFF,TGTGCCAGCAGTGCTGACCGAACTAGCGGGGGTTACAATGAGCAGTTCTTC
NA,TRBV13,NA,TRBJ1-5,CASSLGEGNQPQHF,TGTGCCAGCAGCTTAGGGGAGGGCAATCAGCCCCAGCATTTT
NA,TRBV9,TRBD2,TRBJ2-1,CASAGTSGRYEQFF,TGTGCCAGCGCAGGGACTAGCGGGCGCTATGAGCAGTTCTTC
NA,TRBV20-1,TRBD1,TRBJ2-7,CSATTGYEQYF,TGCAGTGCAACGACAGGGTACGAGCAGTACTTC
NA,TRBV5-1,TRBD1,TRBJ1-1,CASSTGQGSTEAFF,TGCGCCAGCAGCACGGGACAGGGTAGCACTGAAGCTTTCTTT
NA,TRBV28,NA,TRBJ2-3,CASSFSGTSTDTQYF,TGTGCCAGCAGTTTCTCCGGGACTAGCACAGATACGCAGTATTTT
NA,TRBV19,NA,TRBJ2-7,CASSEGTYEQYF,TGTGCCAGTAGCGAGGGAACCTACGAGCAGTACTTC
NA,TRBV28,TRBD1,TRBJ2-7,CASSLLGQGAYEQYF,TGTGCCAGCAGTTTACTTGGACAGGGGGCATACGAGCAGTACTTC
NA,TRBV30,NA,TRBJ1-6,CAWSGTVNNSPLHF,TGTGCCTGGAGTGGGACAGTGAATAATTCACCCCTCCACTTT
NA,TRBV15,TRBD2,TRBJ2-1,CATSRGLAGPKNEQFF,TGTGCCACCAGCAGAGGGCTAGCGGGACCTAAAAATGAGCAGTTCTTC